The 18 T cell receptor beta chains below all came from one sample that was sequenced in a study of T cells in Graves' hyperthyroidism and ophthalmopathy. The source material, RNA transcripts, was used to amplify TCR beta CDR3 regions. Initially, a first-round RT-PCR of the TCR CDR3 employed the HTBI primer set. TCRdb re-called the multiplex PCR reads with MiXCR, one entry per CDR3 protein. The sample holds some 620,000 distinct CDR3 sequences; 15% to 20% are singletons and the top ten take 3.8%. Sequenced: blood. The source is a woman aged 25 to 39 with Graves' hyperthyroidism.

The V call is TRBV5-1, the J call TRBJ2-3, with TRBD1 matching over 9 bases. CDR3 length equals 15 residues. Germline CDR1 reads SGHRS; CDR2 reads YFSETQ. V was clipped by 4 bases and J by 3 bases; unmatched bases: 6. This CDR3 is CASSGGQGVTDTQYF. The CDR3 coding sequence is TGCGCCAGCAGCGGGGGACAGGGTGTTACAGATACGCAGTATTTT.

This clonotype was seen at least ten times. The CDR3 reads CASSAPPPTETDTQYF. CDR3 coding DNA: TGTGCCAGCAGCGCCCCCCCCCCGACCGAGACAGATACGCAGTATTTT. The rearrangement links TRBV11-2 to TRBJ2-3, with D uncertain. The CDR3 extends over 16 amino acids. Trimming stripped 5 bases from V and 3 bases from J, with 18 bases between. Germline CDR1 is SGHAT and CDR2 is FQNNGV.

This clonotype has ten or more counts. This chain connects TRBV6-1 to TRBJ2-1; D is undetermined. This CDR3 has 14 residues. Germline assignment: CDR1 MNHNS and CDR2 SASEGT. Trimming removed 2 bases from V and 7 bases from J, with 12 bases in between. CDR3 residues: CASSEWAEPNEQFF. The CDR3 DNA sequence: TGTGCCAGCAGTGAATGGGCAGAACCGAATGAGCAGTTCTTC.

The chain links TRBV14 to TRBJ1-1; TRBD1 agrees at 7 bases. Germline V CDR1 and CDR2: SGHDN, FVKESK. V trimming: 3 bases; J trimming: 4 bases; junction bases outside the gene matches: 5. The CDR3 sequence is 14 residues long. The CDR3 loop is CASSHLRGGTEAFF. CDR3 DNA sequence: TGTGCCAGCAGCCATCTCAGGGGGGGCACTGAAGCTTTCTTT. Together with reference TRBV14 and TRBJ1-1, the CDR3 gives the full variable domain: EAGVTQFPSHSVIEKGQTVTLRCDPISGHDNLYWYRRVMGKEIKFLLHFVKESKQDESGMPNNRFLAERTGGTYSTLKVQPAELEDSGVYFCASSHLRGGTEAFFGQGTRLTVV.

The DNA of the CDR3 is TGTGCCAGCAGCGAGGACGGAACACCCACAGATACGCAGTATTTT. Translation gives CASSEDGTPTDTQYF. The chain joins TRBV12-3 or TRBV12-4 to TRBJ2-3; D call uncertain. The CDR3 spans 15 residues. Deletions cut 6 bases from V and 2 bases from J, with 15 bases between.

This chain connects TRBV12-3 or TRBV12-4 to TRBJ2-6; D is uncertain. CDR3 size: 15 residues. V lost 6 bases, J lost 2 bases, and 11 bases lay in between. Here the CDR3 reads CASSPPSTGANVLTF. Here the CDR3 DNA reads TGTGCCAGCAGCCCCCCCTCGACTGGGGCCAACGTCCTGACTTTC.

DNA for the CDR3: TGTGCCATCAGTGAGTCAGGGGCATCCTACGAGCAGTACTTC. Amino acid sequence: CAISESGASYEQYF. The chain has TRBV10-3 and TRBJ2-7, with a weak D call TRBD1 (5 bases). V gave up 0 bases and J gave up 1 base, with 7 bases separating them. Germline V lookup: CDR1 ENHRY, CDR2 SYGVKD. The length of the CDR3 is 14 residues.

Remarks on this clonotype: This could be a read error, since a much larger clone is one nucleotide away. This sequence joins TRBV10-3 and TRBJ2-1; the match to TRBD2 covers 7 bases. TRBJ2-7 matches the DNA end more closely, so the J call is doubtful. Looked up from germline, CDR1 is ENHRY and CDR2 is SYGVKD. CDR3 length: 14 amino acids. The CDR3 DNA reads TGTGCCATCAGTGAAGGGAGGGCTTACCATGAGCAGTACTTC. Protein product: CAISEGRAYHEQYF.

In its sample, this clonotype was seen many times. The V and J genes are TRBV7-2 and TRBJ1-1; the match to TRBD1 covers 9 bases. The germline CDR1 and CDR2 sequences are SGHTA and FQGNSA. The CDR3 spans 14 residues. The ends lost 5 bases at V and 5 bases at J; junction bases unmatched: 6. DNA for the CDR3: TGTGCCAGCAGCCATCCCGACAGGGGGACTGAAGCTTTCTTT. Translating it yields CASSHPDRGTEAFF. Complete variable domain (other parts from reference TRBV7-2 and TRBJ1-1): GAGVSQSPSNKVTEKGKDVELRCDPISGHTALYWYRQSLGQGLEFLIYFQGNSAPDKSGLPSDRFSAERTGGSVSTLTIQRTQQEDSAVYLCASSHPDRGTEAFFGQGTRLTVV.

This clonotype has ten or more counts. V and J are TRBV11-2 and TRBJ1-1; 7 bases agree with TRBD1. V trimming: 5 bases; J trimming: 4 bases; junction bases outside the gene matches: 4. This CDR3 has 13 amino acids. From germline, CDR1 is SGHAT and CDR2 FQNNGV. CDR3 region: CASSGAGGTEAFF. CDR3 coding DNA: TGTGCCAGCAGCGGGGCAGGGGGCACTGAAGCTTTCTTT. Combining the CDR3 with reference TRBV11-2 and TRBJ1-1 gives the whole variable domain EAGVAQSPRYKIIEKRQSVAFWCNPISGHATLYWYQQILGQGPKLLIQFQNNGVVDDSQLPKDRFSAERLKGVDSTLKIQPAKLEDSAVYLCASSGAGGTEAFFGQGTRLTVV.

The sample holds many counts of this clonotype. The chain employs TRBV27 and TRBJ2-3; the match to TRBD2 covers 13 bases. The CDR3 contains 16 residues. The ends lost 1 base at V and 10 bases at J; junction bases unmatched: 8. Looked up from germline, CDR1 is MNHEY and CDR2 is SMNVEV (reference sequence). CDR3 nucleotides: TGTGCCAGCAGTTTATGGGGACTAGCGGGATTAGCGCCGCAGTATTTT. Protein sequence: CASSLWGLAGLAPQYF.

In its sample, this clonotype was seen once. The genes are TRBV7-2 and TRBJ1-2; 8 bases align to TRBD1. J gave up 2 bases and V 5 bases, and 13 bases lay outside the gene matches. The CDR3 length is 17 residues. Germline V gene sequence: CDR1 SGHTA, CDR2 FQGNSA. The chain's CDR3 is CASSHGDRLTRNYGYTF. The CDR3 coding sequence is TGTGCCAGCAGCCACGGGGACAGGCTTACCCGAAACTATGGCTACACCTTC.

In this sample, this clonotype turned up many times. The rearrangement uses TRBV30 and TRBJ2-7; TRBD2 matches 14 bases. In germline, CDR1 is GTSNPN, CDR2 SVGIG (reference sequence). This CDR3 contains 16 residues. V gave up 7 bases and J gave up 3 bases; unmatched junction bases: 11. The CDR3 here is CASEGSGTSGSYEQYF. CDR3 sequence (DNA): TGTGCCTCGGAAGGTTCCGGGACTAGCGGGAGCTACGAGCAGTACTTC.

DNA of the CDR3: TGTGCCAGCAGCGCAAGACTAGCGGGTGGAGAGACCCAGTACTTC. Translated, it gives CASSARLAGGETQYF. The chain has TRBV9 and TRBJ2-5; 10 bases are shared with TRBD2. V was clipped by 3 bases and J by 4 bases; unmatched bases: 6. This CDR3 contains 15 residues. Germline CDR1 reads SGDLS; CDR2 reads YYNGEE.

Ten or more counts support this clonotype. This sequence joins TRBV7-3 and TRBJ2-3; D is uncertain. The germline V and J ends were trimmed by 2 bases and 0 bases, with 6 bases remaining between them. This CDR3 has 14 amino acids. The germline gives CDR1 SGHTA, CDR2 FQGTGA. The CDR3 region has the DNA TGTGCCAGCAGCTTACTCCCTAGCACAGATACGCAGTATTTT. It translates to CASSLLPSTDTQYF.

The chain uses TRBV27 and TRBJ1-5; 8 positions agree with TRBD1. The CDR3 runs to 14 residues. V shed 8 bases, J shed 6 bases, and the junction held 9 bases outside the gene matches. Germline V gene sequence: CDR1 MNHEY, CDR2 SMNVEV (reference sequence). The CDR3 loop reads CASGNRGGGQPQHF. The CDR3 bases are TGTGCCAGCGGGAACAGGGGGGGGGGTCAGCCCCAGCATTTT.

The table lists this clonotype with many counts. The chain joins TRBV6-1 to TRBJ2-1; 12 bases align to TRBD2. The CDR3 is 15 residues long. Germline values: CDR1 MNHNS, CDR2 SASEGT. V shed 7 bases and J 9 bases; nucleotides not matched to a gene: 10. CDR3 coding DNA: TGTGCCAGCACTAGCGGGAGGGCCGTATCGCCTGAGCAGTTCTTC. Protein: CASTSGRAVSPEQFF.

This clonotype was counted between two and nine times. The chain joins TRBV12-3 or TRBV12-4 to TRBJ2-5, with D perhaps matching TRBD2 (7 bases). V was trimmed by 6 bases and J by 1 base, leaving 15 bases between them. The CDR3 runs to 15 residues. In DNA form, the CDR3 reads TGTGCCAGCAGGCCCTCCGGGGGGCTCCAAGAGACCCAGTACTTC. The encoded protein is CASRPSGGLQETQYF.